The 4 T cell receptor beta chains below all came from one sample that was sequenced in a study of cytomegalovirus exposure and HLA in healthy donors. The study ran its PCR with 60 Vbeta and 13 Jbeta primers. The protocol was immunoSEQ multiplex PCR, while the TCRdb copy is restricted to in-frame clones and leaves out a portion. In the table there are fewer than 200,000 clones, just under 80% of which are singletons. The specimen sequenced was PBMCs. Receptor source: a female donor in good health and CMV-seronegative.

The V and J genes are TRBV14 and TRBJ1-2; the D is unclear. The germline gives CDR1 SGHDN, CDR2 FVKESK. Trimming took 11 bases from V and 1 from J, leaving 20 bases between them. CDR3 length: 15 amino acids. CDR3 in amino acids: CARGVGVGNNYGYTF. In DNA form, the CDR3 reads TGTGCCCGCGGGGTTGGGGTAGGGAATAACTATGGCTACACCTTC.

Only a few counts were recorded for this clone. V gene TRBV2 combines with J gene TRBJ2-5; 7 bases line up with TRBD2. The DNA end favors TRBJ2-7, so the J call may be wrong. The CDR3 totals 14 residues. Germline CDR1 reads SNHLY; CDR2 reads FYNNEI. The CDR3 reads CASSEGRGTYEQYF. CDR3 in DNA: TGTGCCAGCAGTGAAGGGCGGGGGACCTACGAGCAGTACTTC.

The V call is TRBV28, the J call TRBJ1-2; D remains unclear. Trimming stripped 4 bases from V and 0 bases from J, with 9 bases between. This CDR3 has 14 residues. Germline loops: CDR1 MDHEN, CDR2 SYDVKM. The DNA of the CDR3 is TGTGCCAGCAGTTCAGGTTCTCCTAACTATGGCTACACCTTC. This gives the protein CASSSGSPNYGYTF.

V gene TRBV18 combines with J gene TRBJ2-1, with TRBD2 matching 7 bases. The V segment lost 3 bases and the J segment 6 bases; nucleotides outside the gene matches: 8. Germline CDR1 reads KGHSH; CDR2 reads LQKENI. The CDR3 extends over 15 amino acids. Here the CDR3 DNA reads TGTGCCAGCTCACCGTCGAAGGCTAGCGGCAATGAGCAGTTCTTC. Its protein is CASSPSKASGNEQFF. The full variable domain, in which reference TRBV18 and TRBJ2-1 provide the parts outside the CDR3, is NAGVMQNPRHLVRRRGQEARLRCSPMKGHSHVYWYRQLPEEGLKFMVYLQKENIIDESGMPKERFSAEFPKEGPSILRIQQVVRGDSAAYFCASSPSKASGNEQFFGPGTRLTVL.